These 26 T cell receptor beta chains originate from one sample sequenced in a study of identical twins' blood T cells. TCRdb reprocessed the 5' RACE reads with MiXCR, giving one entry per CDR3 protein. The table lists around 380,000 distinct CDR3 sequences, approximately 30% of them singletons. The specimen sequenced was PBMCs. Every receptor here comes from a woman aged 18 to 55 in good health.

The genes are TRBV6-1 and TRBJ1-1; D is undetermined. Germline CDR1 reads MNHNS; CDR2 reads SASEGT. Deletions cut 7 bases from V and 0 bases from J, with 12 bases between. The CDR3 extends over 14 amino acids. In DNA, the CDR3 is TGTGCCAGCATTATGGGGAACTTGAACACTGAAGCTTTCTTT. It encodes CASIMGNLNTEAFF.

V and J are TRBV29-1 and TRBJ2-7; 7 nucleotides line up with TRBD1. J lost 2 bases, V lost 4 bases, and 2 bases had no gene match. The CDR3 loop spans 12 amino acids. The germline V gene has CDR1 SQVTM and CDR2 ANQGSEA. CDR3 sequence (DNA): TGCAGCGTTGTAGGGGGCACCTACGAGCAGTACTTC. Translation gives CSVVGGTYEQYF.

The chain links TRBV9 to TRBJ1-4, with D perhaps matching TRBD1 (5 bases). Germline CDR1 and CDR2: SGDLS and YYNGEE. This CDR3 contains 16 residues. The germline V and J ends were trimmed by 4 bases and 1 base, with 14 bases remaining between them. The chain's CDR3 is CASSRQSSRTNEKLFF. The CDR3 region has the DNA TGTGCCAGCAGCCGACAGTCAAGCAGAACTAATGAAAAACTGTTTTTT. The full variable domain, its missing parts supplied by reference TRBV9 and TRBJ1-4, is DSGVTQTPKHLITATGQRVTLRCSPRSGDLSVYWYQQSLDQGLQFLIQYYNGEERAKGNILERFSAQQFPDLHSELNLSSLELGDSALYFCASSRQSSRTNEKLFFGSGTQLSVL.

This sequence joins TRBV20-1 and TRBJ2-7, with D possibly matching TRBD1 (6 bases). V lost 6 bases to trimming and J lost 7 bases, with 13 bases between them. Germline V gene sequence: CDR1 DFQATT, CDR2 SNEGSKA (reference sequence). CDR3 length: 11 amino acids. The DNA for the CDR3 is TGCAGTGCGAGACAGGTTAGGGAGCAGTACTTC. Residues: CSARQVREQYF.

This clonotype was seen ten or more times. This chain connects TRBV10-3 to TRBJ1-5; 9 bases map to TRBD1. This CDR3 is built from 15 residues. CDR1 and CDR2 from the germline V gene are ENHRY and SYGVKD. V was clipped by 5 bases and J by 6 bases; unmatched bases: 8. CDR3 sequence: CAISSTGTGPQPQHF. The CDR3 DNA reads as TGTGCCATCAGTAGTACCGGGACAGGGCCTCAGCCCCAGCATTTT.

The V gene is TRBV6-2 or TRBV6-3, the J gene TRBJ1-2; weak D call: TRBD1 (6 bases). Germline V gives CDR1 MNHEY, CDR2 SVGEGT. The V and J ends lost 5 bases and 4 bases respectively, with 14 bases between them. The CDR3 extends over 14 amino acids. This chain's CDR3 is CASSDPGHPYGYTF. The CDR3 nucleotides are TGTGCCAGCAGTGACCCGGGACACCCCTATGGCTACACCTTC.

This chain joins TRBV27 and TRBJ2-2; tentative D call: TRBD2 (6 bases). The germline CDR1 and CDR2 sequences are MNHEY and SMNVEV (reference sequence). The CDR3 is 14 amino acids. Deletions cut 1 base from V and 7 bases from J, with 10 bases between. This CDR3 is CASSLYQGGGELFF. CDR3 coding DNA: TGTGCCAGCAGTTTATATCAGGGAGGCGGGGAGCTGTTTTTT.

The rearrangement uses TRBV12-5 and TRBJ1-1; 9 nucleotides align to TRBD1. The CDR3 is 16 amino acids. J gave up 11 bases and V 1 base, and 14 bases lay outside the gene matches. Germline V gives CDR1 LGHNT, CDR2 FRNRAP. The chain's CDR3 is CASGLAGTGSRIWAFF. The CDR3 DNA reads as TGTGCTAGTGGTTTGGCCGGGACAGGGAGCCGAATTTGGGCTTTCTTT. The full variable domain, rest sourced from reference TRBV12-5 and TRBJ1-1, is DARVTQTPRHKVTEMGQEVTMRCQPILGHNTVFWYRQTMMQGLELLAYFRNRAPLDDSGMPKDRFSAEMPDATLATLKIQPSEPRDSAVYFCASGLAGTGSRIWAFFGQGTRLTVV.

This chain joins TRBV12-3 or TRBV12-4 and TRBJ2-7; D may be TRBD2 (6 bases). The CDR3 runs to 15 residues. V lost 2 bases and J 7 bases, leaving 18 bases between the germline ends. In DNA, the CDR3 is TGTGCCAGCAGTTTAAGTGGCGCGACTAGTGGAGAGCAGTACTTC. Amino acid sequence: CASSLSGATSGEQYF.

The sample holds a few counts of this clonotype. J is TRBJ1-2 and V is TRBV20-1, with D hard to call. The V and J ends lost 3 bases and 0 bases respectively, with 11 bases between them. Germline CDR1 reads DFQATT; CDR2 reads SNEGSKA (reference sequence). The CDR3 is 14 amino acids. The CDR3 is CSARRPVSNYGYTF. The CDR3 coding sequence is TGCAGTGCTAGGCGGCCAGTTTCTAACTATGGCTACACCTTC.

Remarks on this clonotype: At one boundary the junction diverges from the germline segment, which might be a read error. The chain carries TRBV9 and TRBJ1-1; no reliable D call. CDR1 and CDR2 from the germline V gene are SGDLS and YYNGEE. The CDR3 runs to 13 residues. For the CDR3, the DNA is TGTGCCAGCGGCGTAGGAGGAAACACTGAAGCTTTCTTT. Its translation: CASGVGGNTEAFF.

V usage is TRBV20-1 and J usage is TRBJ2-3, with no clear D. The CDR3 spans 14 residues. Germline loops: CDR1 DFQATT, CDR2 SNEGSKA (reference sequence). The germline V and J ends were trimmed by 4 bases and 0 bases, with 11 bases remaining between them. CDR3 sequence reads: CSAKHPTSTDTQYF. CDR3 in DNA: TGCAGTGCTAAACACCCGACTAGCACAGATACGCAGTATTTT.

V gene TRBV9 combines with J gene TRBJ2-5, with D perhaps being TRBD1 or TRBD2 (5 bases each). Per the germline V gene, CDR1 is SGDLS and CDR2 is YYNGEE. V lost 2 bases, J lost 7 bases, and 12 bases lay in between. This CDR3 region has 13 residues. CDR3 protein: CASSVDFQGTQYF. The CDR3 nucleotides are TGTGCCAGCAGCGTGGACTTCCAGGGGACCCAGTACTTC. The whole variable domain, remainder taken from reference TRBV9 and TRBJ2-5, is DSGVTQTPKHLITATGQRVTLRCSPRSGDLSVYWYQQSLDQGLQFLIQYYNGEERAKGNILERFSAQQFPDLHSELNLSSLELGDSALYFCASSVDFQGTQYFGPGTRLLVL.

As to this clonotype: A much larger clonotype is one base distant, so this may be a read error. V usage is TRBV29-1 and J usage is TRBJ1-1; D is ambiguous. V shed 4 bases and J shed 4 bases, with 13 bases lying between them. CDR1 and CDR2 from the germline V gene are SQVTM and ANQGSEA. This CDR3 region has 13 residues. The CDR3 DNA reads TGCAGCGTTGGTGCGGCAGGTCGCACTGAAGCTTTCTTT. This codes for CSVGAAGRTEAFF.

This clonotype was counted many times. This chain connects TRBV6-2 or TRBV6-3 to TRBJ2-2, with 7 bases matching TRBD2. The CDR3 is 15 amino acids. The V and J ends lost 6 bases and 3 bases, in that order; junction bases with no gene match: 7. The germline V gene has CDR1 MNHEY and CDR2 SVGEGT. The CDR3 region has the DNA TGTGCCAGCAGCCCCGGGGGGTCGGACACCGGGGAGCTGTTTTTT. Encoded protein: CASSPGGSDTGELFF.

In regard to this clonotype: The conserved phenylalanine or tryptophan is not found at the CDR3 terminus, so this likely reflects a read error. V is TRBV20-1 and J is TRBJ1-5, with D tentatively TRBD1 (6 bases). The length of the CDR3 is 13 residues. Germline V gene sequence: CDR1 DFQATT, CDR2 SNEGSKA (reference sequence). Trimming left V 3 bases short and J 3 bases short, with 9 bases between. The CDR3 DNA reads TGCAGTGCTAGCCGGACAGTCAATCAGCCCCAGCATTCT. It encodes CSASRTVNQPQHS.

This clonotype was counted a few times. The chain links TRBV30 to TRBJ2-1; D uncertain. Trimming took off 2 bases at V and 9 bases at J, with 8 bases between the two ends. The CDR3 is 11 residues long. Germline values: CDR1 GTSNPN, CDR2 SVGIG (reference sequence). This chain's CDR3 is CAWSSSSEQFF. Written as DNA, the CDR3 is TGTGCCTGGAGTTCCAGCAGTGAGCAGTTCTTC.

This clonotype was detected a few times. The chain combines TRBV10-3 with TRBJ2-4; D unclear. V gave up 0 bases and J gave up 3 bases, with 9 bases separating them. The CDR3 covers 15 residues. Germline V gives CDR1 ENHRY, CDR2 SYGVKD. The CDR3 region is CAISESPENKNIQYF. For the CDR3, the DNA is TGTGCCATCAGTGAGTCCCCAGAAAACAAAAACATTCAGTACTTC.

Concerning this clonotype itself: At one boundary the junction diverges from the germline segment, which might be a read error. The chain uses TRBV20-1 and TRBJ1-5, with D perhaps matching TRBD1 (5 bases). Per germline, CDR1 DFQATT and CDR2 SNEGSKA (reference sequence). This CDR3 comprises 14 residues. CDR3 nucleotide sequence: TGCAGTGCTAGTGGGACGGATAGCAATCAGCCCCAGCGTTTT. It encodes CSASGTDSNQPQRF.

This clonotype was observed a few times. The rearrangement uses TRBV6-1 and TRBJ1-5; D is undetermined. V gave up 3 bases and J gave up 4 bases, with 7 bases separating them. Germline V gene data show CDR1 as MNHNS and CDR2 as SASEGT. This CDR3 spans 13 amino acids. CDR3 DNA sequence: TGTGCCAGCAGTGACGAGGGAAATCAGCCCCAGCATTTT. Translating gives CASSDEGNQPQHF.

The chain carries TRBV6-1 and TRBJ1-2; the D is unclear. Germline values: CDR1 MNHNS, CDR2 SASEGT. This CDR3 has 14 amino acids. Trimming removed 4 bases at V and 8 bases at J, with 17 bases between. This CDR3 reads CASSVTGQTFGYTF. The DNA of the CDR3 is TGTGCCAGCAGTGTAACGGGTCAGACCTTCGGCTACACCTTC.

In this sample, this clonotype turned up many times. The rearrangement links TRBV11-2 to TRBJ1-1, with 9 bases that match TRBD1. The germline gives CDR1 SGHAT, CDR2 FQNNGV. The CDR3 has 16 residues. V shed 5 bases, J shed 1 base, and the junction held 8 bases outside the gene matches. The CDR3 loop reads CASSTGTGLKNTEAFF. CDR3 bases: TGTGCCAGCAGCACCGGGACAGGGCTTAAGAACACTGAAGCTTTCTTT.

This clonotype has more than one count but fewer than ten. The J gene is TRBJ2-2, the V gene TRBV7-2; D is perhaps TRBD2 (5 bases). V was trimmed by 3 bases and J by 7 bases, leaving 12 bases between them. This CDR3 comprises 14 residues. Germline lookup yields CDR1 SGHTA and CDR2 FQGNSA. The CDR3 sequence: CASSFPNEGGELFF. CDR3 in DNA: TGTGCCAGCAGCTTTCCCAATGAGGGCGGGGAGCTGTTTTTT. Combining the CDR3 with reference TRBV7-2 and TRBJ2-2 gives the whole variable domain GAGVSQSPSNKVTEKGKDVELRCDPISGHTALYWYRQSLGQGLEFLIYFQGNSAPDKSGLPSDRFSAERTGGSVSTLTIQRTQQEDSAVYLCASSFPNEGGELFFGEGSRLTVL.

The chain combines TRBV20-1 with TRBJ1-5; D is unresolved. This CDR3 is built from 16 residues. CDR1 is DFQATT and CDR2 is SNEGSKA in the germline V gene (reference sequence). Deletions cut 4 bases from V and 0 bases from J, with 16 bases between. The CDR3 sequence is CSATPALGISNQPQHF. The CDR3 DNA is TGCAGTGCTACCCCGGCCCTGGGGATTAGCAATCAGCCCCAGCATTTT.

This clonotype has more than one count but fewer than ten. The chain recombines TRBV3-1 with TRBJ1-6; D ambiguous. The CDR3 runs to 14 residues. Trimming stripped 2 bases from V and 7 bases from J, with 9 bases between. Germline assignment: CDR1 LGHDT and CDR2 YNNKEL (reference sequence). The CDR3 is CASSQYYLNSPLHF. The CDR3 DNA reads as TGTGCCAGCAGCCAATATTACCTCAATTCACCCCTCCACTTT.

This chain connects TRBV7-6 to TRBJ2-7; D possibly corresponds to TRBD2 (6 bases). CDR1 and CDR2 from the germline V gene are SGHVS and FNYEAQ. The V gene lost 1 base and the J gene lost 2 bases, with 9 bases spanning the gap. The CDR3 runs to 14 residues. The DNA for the CDR3 is TGTGCCAGCAGCTTAGTAGCGGAGACCTACGAGCAGTACTTC. Translation: CASSLVAETYEQYF. Variable domain in full (rest from reference TRBV7-6 and TRBJ2-7): GAGVSQSPRYKVTKRGQDVALRCDPISGHVSLYWYRQALGQGPEFLTYFNYEAQQDKSGLPNDRFSAERPEGSISTLTIQRTEQRDSAMYRCASSLVAETYEQYFGPGTRLTVT.